What follows describes a single T cell receptor (beta chain). The CDR3 contains 15 residues. V was cut by 2 bases and J by 1 base, with 9 bases left in between. The germline gives CDR1 MNHEY, CDR2 SVGAGI. The sample belongs to a study of T cell changes during pregnancy in multiple sclerosis. TCRdb keeps only in-frame clones here, not all; method: immunoSEQ multiplex PCR. The sample contains 90,000 to 120,000 clones, about nine tenths of which appear only once. This chain connects TRBV6-5 to TRBJ1-5, with D hard to call. This receptor was taken from a female donor in good health, enrolled as a control in a pregnancy study. The material was peripheral blood, obtained in the third trimester of pregnancy. The CDR3: CASSYEGGSNQPQHF. The DNA for the CDR3 is TGTGCCAGCAGTTACGAGGGCGGGAGCAATCAGCCCCAGCATTTT.